This T cell receptor (beta chain) was captured by sequencing in a study of blood T cell repertoires in COVID-19. Germline V gives CDR1 ENHRY, CDR2 SYGVKD. J was trimmed by 1 base and V by 5 bases; bases with no gene match: 4. The CDR3 spans 14 residues. Using immunoSEQ multiplex PCR, the repertoire was profiled, and TCRdb retains in-frame clones only, with some absent. Of about 300,000 clones in the sample, more than 85% were seen once. The rearrangement uses TRBV10-3 and TRBJ2-5; 7 nucleotides match TRBD1. The TCR originated in a man in his 70s with acute or convalescent COVID-19. Sample: peripheral blood. In DNA form, the CDR3 reads TGTGCCATCAGTCTAGGGGACAGCCAAGAGACCCAGTACTTC. It codes for CAISLGDSQETQYF.